Listed below are T cell receptor beta chains from one sample, sequenced in a study of identical twins. TCRdb reprocessed the 5' RACE reads via MiXCR and lists one record per CDR3 protein. The sample yields around 570,000 distinct CDR3 sequences, over 8.5% seen once. These sequences were also reported in another study, on yellow fever vaccine responses in identical twins.

The specimen was PBMCs. The receptors were gathered from a young woman in good health. CDR3s include the opening cysteine and the closing phenylalanine or tryptophan. Fields, in order: D gene, clone size, V gene, J gene, CDR3 DNA, CDR3 protein. A D gene is named only where the DNA matches it firmly. The size field is filled for only some rows; it gives once, few, many or a size class.

-	few	TRBV6-1	TRBJ2-7	TGTGCCAGCAGAGGGGACCAACCGAGGGACGAGCAGTACTTC	CASRGDQPRDEQYF
TRBD2	-	TRBV14	TRBJ2-1	TGTGCCAGCAGCCCGGGACTAGACTTCCGGAATGAGCAGTTCTTC	CASSPGLDFRNEQFF
TRBD2	-	TRBV3-1	TRBJ2-1	TGTGCCTGCAGCTCCAGCGGGGGCCAGATCAATGAGCAGTTCTTC	CACSSSGGQINEQFF
TRBD1	many	TRBV5-1	TRBJ2-7	TGCGCCAGCAGCTTGGTCCGACAGGGTTCCTACGAGCAGTACTTC	CASSLVRQGSYEQYF
TRBD2	few	TRBV4-3	TRBJ2-1	TGCGCCAGCAGCCAAGTAGCTACGGGGGGGACTAGCGGGAGAGTCCAGTTCTTC	CASSQVATGGTSGRVQFF
TRBD1	-	TRBV7-8	TRBJ2-5	TGTGCCAGCAGCTTAACCCGAGGGGGCAGAATAGAAGGCGAGACCCAGTACTTC	CASSLTRGGRIEGETQYF
-	many	TRBV7-2	TRBJ1-6	TGTGCCAGCAGCTTATGGGGAAACGAGAATTCACCCCTCCACTTT	CASSLWGNENSPLHF
TRBD2	few	TRBV4-3	TRBJ2-7	TGCGCCAGCAGCCCAGGGACTAGCGGGAGAAACGAGCAGTACTTC	CASSPGTSGRNEQYF
-	-	TRBV6-1	TRBJ2-5	TGTGCCAGCAGTGGAGAAGTCCAAGAGACCCAGTACTTC	CASSGEVQETQYF
-	-	TRBV12-3/TRBV12-4	TRBJ1-4	TGTGCCAGCGGAAAATACCTAACTGGTAATGAAAAACTGTTTTTT	CASGKYLTGNEKLFF
-	-	TRBV4-3	TRBJ2-1	TGCGCCAGCAGCCAAGATCAGAGAGGGAACTCCTACAATGAGCAGTTCTTC	CASSQDQRGNSYNEQFF
TRBD1	many	TRBV20-1	TRBJ2-7	TGCAGTGCTCGAGGGACAGGGAGTCAGAATACCTCCTACGAGCAGTACTTC	CSARGTGSQNTSYEQYF
-	-	TRBV14	TRBJ1-2	TGTGCCAGCAGCCAAGACCCCGGGACGGTTCACACCTTC	CASSQDPGTVHTF
-	few	TRBV29-1	TRBJ2-5	TGCAGCGTTGCAGGACAGTTCCAAGAGACCCAGTACTTC	CSVAGQFQETQYF
TRBD1	-	TRBV19	TRBJ1-1	TGTGCCAGTAGTATTTCAGGGACAGAGAACACTGAAGCTTTCTTT	CASSISGTENTEAFF
TRBD2	few	TRBV7-9	TRBJ2-3	TGTGCCAGCAGCGGCGGACTAGCGGGAGATACGCAGTATTTT	CASSGGLAGDTQYF
TRBD2	-	TRBV2	TRBJ2-1	TGTGCCAGCTGGCCAAATGCCGGACTAGCGGGAACCTACAATGAGCAGTTCTTC	CASWPNAGLAGTYNEQFF
-	few	TRBV29-1	TRBJ2-6	TGCGGCACAAACGCTGGGGCCAACGTCCTGACTTTC	CGTNAGANVLTF
TRBD2	few	TRBV20-1	TRBJ2-5	TGCAGTGCTAGAGCCAATAGCGGGAGGGCCTTAACTCAGTACTTC	CSARANSGRALTQYF
TRBD1	few	TRBV7-9	TRBJ1-6	TGTGCCAGCAGAAACCTTCAGGGGGATAATTCACCCCTCCACTTT	CASRNLQGDNSPLHF
TRBD1	-	TRBV3-1	TRBJ1-6	TGTGCCAGCAGCCAAACAGGGGATTCACCCCTCCACTTT	CASSQTGDSPLHF
-	many	TRBV9	TRBJ2-1	TGTGCCAGCAGCCAAGCCCTCGTAAGTAGTGAGCAGTTCTTC	CASSQALVSSEQFF
-	few	TRBV4-3	TRBJ2-3	TGCGCCAGCAGCCAAGACCTTGGGAGCACAGATACGCAGTATTTT	CASSQDLGSTDTQYF
TRBD2	many	TRBV7-9	TRBJ2-1	TGTGCCAGCAGCTCTAGCGGGGGGAAGAATGAGCAGTTCTTC	CASSSSGGKNEQFF
TRBD1	-	TRBV5-5	TRBJ2-1	TGTGCCAGCAGCTTGGCCGCAGGGGGATTCTACAATGAGCAGTTCTTC	CASSLAAGGFYNEQFF
-	few	TRBV20-1	TRBJ2-7	TGCAGTGCTAGATGGGGTTCGGGGTCATCCAACGAGCAGTACTTC	CSARWGSGSSNEQYF
TRBD2	few	TRBV11-2	TRBJ2-1	TGTGCCAGCAGCTTCACTATTACTTACAGCGGGAGTGACAATGAGCAGTTCTTC	CASSFTITYSGSDNEQFF
-	few	TRBV18	TRBJ2-5	TGTGCCAGCTCACCTAAGGCAGAGACCCAGTACTTC	CASSPKAETQYF
-	-	TRBV5-1	TRBJ2-7	TGCGCCAGCAGCTACAGGACAGAAACCTACGAGCAGTACTTC	CASSYRTETYEQYF
TRBD1	-	TRBV5-1	TRBJ2-5	TGCGCCAGCACCCCTCCAGACAGGGGGCTAGGAGAGACCCAGTACTTC	CASTPPDRGLGETQYF
-	-	TRBV5-1	TRBJ1-5	TGCGCCAGCAGCTTGTCAGCAGGGAATAATCAGCCCCAGCATTTT	CASSLSAGNNQPQHF
-	-	TRBV12-3/TRBV12-4	TRBJ2-6	TGTGCCAGCAGTCCAGACAGCTCTGGGGCCAACGTCCTGACTTTC	CASSPDSSGANVLTF
-	few	TRBV2	TRBJ2-7	TGTGCCAGCGGGGATTACATGAATCGGGGGGAGCAGTACTTC	CASGDYMNRGEQYF
-	-	TRBV6-1	TRBJ2-6	TGTGCCAGCAGCCGCATCCCCCTATCTGGGGCCAACGTCCTGACTTTC	CASSRIPLSGANVLTF
-	many	TRBV3-1	TRBJ2-7	TGTGCCAGCAGCCAAGTGGCGGGTAACGAGCAGTACTTC	CASSQVAGNEQYF
-	many	TRBV14	TRBJ2-7	TGTGCCAGCAGCCAAGCAAGGTTCTCCTACGAGCAGTACTTC	CASSQARFSYEQYF
-	many	TRBV29-1	TRBJ2-2	TGCAGCGTACGGACGGGGGGCCGCACCGGGGAGCTGTTTTTT	CSVRTGGRTGELFF
-	many	TRBV5-5	TRBJ1-5	TGTGCCAGCAGTGAAAGGGCAGGGAGACAGCCCCAGCATTTT	CASSERAGRQPQHF
-	many	TRBV10-3	TRBJ1-1	TGTGCCATCAGTCCGGTAGCAGGTTCGAGGGCTGAAGCTTTCTTT	CAISPVAGSRAEAFF
-	many	TRBV4-3	TRBJ2-7	TGCGCCAGCAGCCCCCAGGGCCTAAGCTCCTACGAGCAGTACTTC	CASSPQGLSSYEQYF
TRBD2	few	TRBV20-1	TRBJ2-7	TGCAGTGCGAGCGGGACTAGCAGGCAGCAGTACTTC	CSASGTSRQQYF
TRBD1	many	TRBV24-1	TRBJ2-1	TGTGCCACCAGTGACATCGGGACAGGGGGGCCCGATGAGCAGTTCTTC	CATSDIGTGGPDEQFF
-	many	TRBV28	TRBJ2-7	TGTGCCAGCAGTGCCCCCGGCGGAAGGCCCTACGAGCAGTACTTC	CASSAPGGRPYEQYF
-	many	TRBV4-3	TRBJ2-2	TGCGCCAGCAGCCAAGAAACTAGGCAAACCGGGGAGCTGTTTTTT	CASSQETRQTGELFF
-	-	TRBV19	TRBJ2-2	TGTGCCAGTAGTGGGATACTGGCGGTGGCCGGGGAGCTGTTTTTT	CASSGILAVAGELFF
-	-	TRBV5-1	TRBJ2-6	TGCGCCAGCAGCTTGGCGAACAGGAGCTCTGGGGCCAACGTCCTGACTTTC	CASSLANRSSGANVLTF
TRBD2	few	TRBV7-2	TRBJ2-1	TGTGCCAGCAGCGCGGGGGTTCCCAATGAGCAGTTCTTC	CASSAGVPNEQFF
-	many	TRBV29-1	TRBJ2-2	TGCAGCGTGGAGTATACCGGGGAGCTGTTTTTT	CSVEYTGELFF
-	few	TRBV20-1	TRBJ2-7	TGCAGTGCCCAGAAACCGGGTTTCTACGAGCAGTACTTC	CSAQKPGFYEQYF
TRBD2	few	TRBV11-2	TRBJ2-1	TGTGCCAGCAGCTTAGTTTTTATGGGTGCTAGCGGGGGGGCCAATGAGCAGTTCTTC	CASSLVFMGASGGANEQFF
-	many	TRBV5-6	TRBJ2-1	TGTGCCAGCAGCTTTGTGGGGGAAGTGAATGAGCAGTTCTTC	CASSFVGEVNEQFF
-	many	TRBV2	TRBJ2-7	TGTGCCAGCAACCTCGCCTACGAGCAGTACTTC	CASNLAYEQYF
TRBD2	few	TRBV12-3/TRBV12-4	TRBJ2-4	TGTGCCAGCAGTTTAGAGGCTAGCGGGAGTGCCAAAAACATTCAGTACTTC	CASSLEASGSAKNIQYF
-	few	TRBV10-2	TRBJ2-1	TGCGCCAGCAGTGAGGTGAATGAGCAGTTCTTC	CASSEVNEQFF
TRBD2	-	TRBV11-1	TRBJ2-5	TGTGCCAGCAGCTTAACCTTTAAGCGGGGGACTAGCGGGGGACAAGAGACCCAGTACTTC	CASSLTFKRGTSGGQETQYF
TRBD1	-	TRBV6-5	TRBJ2-3	TGTGCCAGCAGTTACCCACTAGACAGGGAAAGGCTCCGATTTGCTACGCAGTATTTT	CASSYPLDRERLRFATQYF
TRBD1	few	TRBV6-1	TRBJ1-1	TGTGCCAGCGGAACAGGGGGTGTCACTGAAGCTTTCTTT	CASGTGGVTEAFF